This T cell receptor beta chain stems from a study of human thymus T cells. Overall study results and limits: Thymic repertoires of unrelated individuals were reported in related research to overlap highly. V and J gene usage appeared biased in thymic and blood repertoires.

The CDR3 totals 15 residues. Germline V gene data show CDR1 as MNHEY and CDR2 as SVGAGI. V lost 4 bases and J lost 3, with 13 bases in between. Generated by immunoSEQ multiplex PCR, the TCRdb table keeps only in-frame clones and is missing some. The repertoire holds some 120,000 clones, with about 95% as singletons. During corrective heart surgery, resections were taken, and the thymus tissue came from them. Donors were healthy Finnish babies undergoing corrective operations for congenital heart defects. Points on this clone: The antigen is not known.

The specimen was thymus tissue. The sequence was collected from a boy under two years old with a congenital heart defect but otherwise immunologically healthy. V and J are TRBV6-5 and TRBJ1-3, with D possibly matching TRBD1 (6 bases). CDR3 bases: TGTGCCAGCAGTTGCCAGGGGCAGGGTGGAAACACCATATATTTT. Its translation is CASSCQGQGGNTIYF.